The 3 T cell receptor beta chains listed next were all sequenced from one sample in a study of T cells expressing NK-cell markers. TCRdb derives one entry per CDR3 protein from the 5' RACE reads, leaving out DNA. The sample data list 500,000 or so distinct CDR3 sequences. The specimen was blood T cells: a sorted CD56 or NKG2C T cell subset, CD4+ or CD8+ T cells, or bulk PBMC T cells (not recorded which). The receptors derive from a man aged 18 to 30 in good health.

The chain uses TRBV20-1 and TRBJ2-2. This CDR3 has 14 amino acids. From germline, CDR1 is DFQATT and CDR2 SNEGSKA (reference sequence). The CDR3 loop reads CSAIKLGNTGELFF.

The gene calls are TRBV7-8 and TRBJ2-5; checking the TCRdb D call of TRBD1 is not possible without DNA. This CDR3 spans 13 amino acids. Germline V lookup: CDR1 SGHVS, CDR2 FQNEAQ. CDR3 in amino acids: CASSYRDKETQYF. Full variable domain (rest looked up from reference TRBV7-8 and TRBJ2-5): GAGVSQSPRYKVAKRGQDVALRCDPISGHVSLFWYQQALGQGPEFLTYFQNEAQLDKSGLPSDRFFAERPEGSVSTLKIQRTQQEDSAVYLCASSYRDKETQYFGPGTRLLVL.

This rearrangement joins TRBV5-1 to TRBJ1-3. The germline V gene encodes CDR1 SGHRS and CDR2 YFSETQ. This CDR3 is 11 amino acids long. The CDR3 region is CASTHGDTIYF.